Given below is one TCR beta chain in context. As yet, its antigen is unknown. Produced via immunoSEQ multiplex PCR; TCRdb's table is partial and in-frame only. The sample holds a few hundred thousand clones; about 86% are singletons and the top ten take 1%. These data are taken from a study of cytomegalovirus exposure and HLA in healthy donors. Whole-study context: The 100 to 150 validation repertoires were reported in a later analysis to have been generated on the same platform as the roughly 670 first-cohort repertoires.

V was trimmed by 3 bases and J by 8 bases, leaving 16 bases between them. The CDR3 sequence is 14 residues long. Germline values: CDR1 SGHAT, CDR2 FQNNGV. Study findings and constraints: Subsequent analysis of the roughly 120 validation repertoires found a tendency for first-cohort TCR clusters to co-occur. Rarity characterized most TCR sequences, yet some public TCRs appeared in many donors.

The TCR was taken from a woman aged 18-29 years in good health and CMV-seronegative. This chain connects TRBV11-2 to TRBJ1-2; the D gene is possibly TRBD1 (5 bases). Sequenced input: PBMCs. CDR3 sequence: CASSFTAGQRGYTF. CDR3 DNA: TGTGCCAGCAGCTTCACGGCGGGGCAACGCGGCTACACCTTC.